These 20 T cell receptor beta chains originate from one sample sequenced in a study of shared clonotypes between healthy human individuals. Naive-designated CD8 cells lacked CD45RO, were positively enriched for CCR7, and omitted terminally differentiated effector memory CD45RA+ cells. Clones were read by immunoSEQ multiplex PCR, and TCRdb kept only the in-frame ones, dropping some. The sample comprises under 2,000,000 clones, approximately 95% of which are singletons, and 0.95% to 1.5% rests with the top ten. Sequencing was done on a sample of naive CD8+ T cells sorted from blood. Receptor source: a man between 18 and 29 years old in good health.

The rearrangement uses TRBV25-1 and TRBJ1-2; no definite D call. The germline V gene encodes CDR1 MGHDK and CDR2 SYGVNS. The CDR3 length is 15 residues. V was clipped by 1 base and J by 3 bases, with 12 bases between them. The DNA for the CDR3 is TGTGCCAGCAGTGAATTTACGGGGTCGGACTATGGCTACACCTTC. It specifies CASSEFTGSDYGYTF.

CDR3 coding DNA: TGTGCCAGCAGCTTGGGTACAGGGGGTGGAAACACCATATATTTT. It codes for CASSLGTGGGNTIYF. The chain is built from TRBV5-6 and TRBJ1-3, with 8 bases identical to TRBD1. With V trimmed by 0 bases and J by 3 bases, 2 bases remained unmatched. The CDR3 contains 15 residues. The germline V gene encodes CDR1 SGHDT and CDR2 YYEEEE. Full variable domain (remainder filled in from reference TRBV5-6 and TRBJ1-3): DAGVTQSPTHLIKTRGQQVTLRCSPKSGHDTVSWYQQALGQGPQFIFQYYEEEERQRGNFPDRFSGHQFPNYSSELNVNALLLGDSALYLCASSLGTGGGNTIYFGEGSWLTVV.

The chain uses TRBV29-1 and TRBJ1-1; D is unclear. Deletions cut 4 bases from V and 1 base from J, with 7 bases between. Germline CDR1 and CDR2: SQVTM and ANQGSEA. This CDR3 region has 12 residues. CDR3 sequence reads: CSVVHTNTEAFF. In DNA, the CDR3 is TGCAGCGTTGTTCACACGAACACTGAAGCTTTCTTT.

The V and J genes are TRBV2 and TRBJ2-7, with 8 bases matching TRBD1. There are 13 residues in the CDR3. The germline CDR1 and CDR2 sequences are SNHLY and FYNNEI. The junction had 9 bases not matched to a gene; V was cut back by 8 bases and J by 6 bases. This chain's CDR3 is CASERQGAGEQYF. In DNA, the CDR3 is TGTGCCAGCGAACGGCAGGGGGCGGGCGAGCAGTACTTC.

To note about this clone: Other nucleotide sequences from this sample produce the same CDR3. The chain carries TRBV2 and TRBJ1-1, with 7 positions matching TRBD1. V was pared by 6 bases and J by 1 base, with 2 bases of the junction left unmatched. The CDR3 has 13 residues. Per the germline V gene, CDR1 is SNHLY and CDR2 is FYNNEI. CDR3 DNA sequence: TGTGCCAGCAGAAGGACAGGGAACACTGAAGCTTTCTTT. Translating gives CASRRTGNTEAFF.

The V and J genes are TRBV9 and TRBJ2-5; TRBD1 matches at 8 bases. The CDR3 spans 16 residues. Germline assignment: CDR1 SGDLS and CDR2 YYNGEE. The ends lost 0 bases at V and 5 bases at J; junction bases unmatched: 9. CDR3 residues: CASSVEDRVAWETQYF. The CDR3 nucleotides are TGTGCCAGCAGCGTAGAGGACAGGGTTGCCTGGGAGACCCAGTACTTC. Full variable domain (missing parts from reference TRBV9 and TRBJ2-5): DSGVTQTPKHLITATGQRVTLRCSPRSGDLSVYWYQQSLDQGLQFLIQYYNGEERAKGNILERFSAQQFPDLHSELNLSSLELGDSALYFCASSVEDRVAWETQYFGPGTRLLVL.

Here the CDR3 reads CSVVSPEATEAFF. In DNA form, the CDR3 reads TGCAGCGTTGTTTCCCCGGAGGCCACTGAAGCTTTCTTT. The rearrangement links TRBV29-1 to TRBJ1-1; the D is unclear. Trimming stripped 4 bases from V and 4 bases from J, with 13 bases between. Germline V gene sequence: CDR1 SQVTM, CDR2 ANQGSEA. The CDR3 covers 13 residues.

V and J are TRBV9 and TRBJ1-1, with D uncertain. The V gene's germline CDR1 is SGDLS and CDR2 YYNGEE. The CDR3 consists of 13 residues. Deletions cut 6 bases from V and 1 base from J, with 10 bases between. CDR3 loop: CASKGPSNTEAFF. The CDR3 region has the DNA TGTGCCAGCAAAGGCCCGTCGAACACTGAAGCTTTCTTT.

This chain joins TRBV10-2 and TRBJ1-1, with D possibly TRBD1 on 6 matching bases. CDR1 and CDR2 from the germline V gene are WSHSY and SAAADI. This CDR3 spans 14 amino acids. Between the trimmed V and J ends, which lost 7 bases and 5 bases, there was a span of 17 bases. The CDR3 spells CASIPTGLGTEAFF. The CDR3 DNA is TGCGCCAGCATCCCGACAGGACTGGGAACTGAAGCTTTCTTT.

This chain connects TRBV6-5 to TRBJ2-5; possibly TRBD2 for D (5 bases). V dropped 6 bases and J dropped 4 bases, with 15 bases sitting between them. The CDR3 spans 14 residues. The germline V gene encodes CDR1 MNHEY and CDR2 SVGAGI. The CDR3 reads CASSPGVIGETQYF. The CDR3 DNA reads TGTGCCAGCAGCCCCGGGGTCATTGGAGAGACCCAGTACTTC.

This chain joins TRBV9 and TRBJ2-3, with D perhaps being TRBD1 or TRBD2 (7 bases each). Trimming removed 4 bases from V and 5 bases from J, with 20 bases in between. The CDR3 sequence is 16 residues long. Germline assignment: CDR1 SGDLS and CDR2 YYNGEE. As DNA, the CDR3 is TGTGCCAGCAGCCCCCAGGGGGTGGGGGGGCAAGATACGCAGTATTTT. This translates into CASSPQGVGGQDTQYF.

The chain links TRBV6-4 to TRBJ1-1, with TRBD1 matching 7 bases. The CDR3 length is 15 residues. Germline values: CDR1 MRHNA, CDR2 SNTAGT. With 0 bases clipped from V and 5 bases from J, the junction kept 6 bases outside the gene matches. This CDR3 reads CASSDSSGGGTEAFF. CDR3 sequence (DNA): TGTGCCAGCAGTGACTCGTCAGGGGGAGGGACTGAAGCTTTCTTT.

As for this clone: The sample has other DNA sequences that encode this CDR3 too. This rearrangement joins TRBV9 to TRBJ1-1, with D unclear. CDR3 length: 13 residues. Trimming stripped 3 bases from V and 2 bases from J, with 8 bases between. CDR1 is SGDLS and CDR2 is YYNGEE in the germline V gene. This chain's CDR3 is CASSAGLNTEAFF. CDR3 in DNA: TGTGCCAGCAGCGCGGGCCTTAACACTGAAGCTTTCTTT.

About this clone itself: The same CDR3 can be traced to other DNA sequences in this sample. The CDR3 sequence: CASSPGTGSYEQYF. In DNA form, the CDR3 reads TGTGCCAGTAGTCCCGGGACAGGGTCATACGAGCAGTACTTC. The genes are TRBV19 and TRBJ2-7, with 9 bases that match TRBD1. Germline values: CDR1 LNHDA, CDR2 SQIVND (reference sequence). CDR3 length: 14 amino acids. V dropped 5 bases and J dropped 4; count of bases not matched to a gene: 6.

This sequence joins TRBV2 and TRBJ2-3; D is ambiguous. The CDR3 length is 12 residues. Germline CDR1 reads SNHLY; CDR2 reads FYNNEI. V shed 6 bases and J shed 4 bases, with 8 bases lying between them. CDR3 amino acids: CASRTSPDTQYF. The CDR3 nucleotides read TGTGCCAGCAGAACTTCACCAGATACGCAGTATTTT.

This clone was found once. This rearrangement joins TRBV13 to TRBJ2-6; D remains unclear. CDR1 is PRHDT and CDR2 is FYEKMQ in the germline V gene (reference sequence). CDR3 length equals 21 residues. V lost 2 bases, J lost 0 bases, and 23 bases lay in between. The chain's CDR3 is CASSLFKGSQSKSSGANVLTF. CDR3 DNA sequence: TGTGCCAGCAGCTTATTCAAGGGATCACAATCTAAGAGCTCTGGGGCCAACGTCCTGACTTTC. The whole variable domain, remainder taken from reference TRBV13 and TRBJ2-6, is AAGVIQSPRHLIKEKRETATLKCYPIPRHDTVYWYQQGPGQDPQFLISFYEKMQSDKGSIPDRFSAQQFSDYHSELNMSSLELGDSALYFCASSLFKGSQSKSSGANVLTFGAGSRLTVL.

The J gene is TRBJ2-7, the V gene TRBV7-6; D is unresolved. Germline V lookup: CDR1 SGHVS, CDR2 FNYEAQ. The CDR3 runs 13 residues. The V end was cut by 5 bases, the J end by 5 bases, with 13 bases between. This chain's CDR3 is CASSPSPTNEQYF. CDR3 nucleotide sequence: TGTGCCAGCAGCCCAAGTCCCACGAACGAGCAGTACTTC.

CDR3 coding DNA: TGTGCCAGCAGTTTAAGGCCTCCCGGAGAAAGTATCCACGAGCAGTACTTC. Its protein is CASSLRPPGESIHEQYF. This chain uses TRBV27 with TRBJ2-7; D unclear. This CDR3 region has 17 residues. Germline V gene data show CDR1 as MNHEY and CDR2 as SMNVEV (reference sequence). V dropped 2 bases and J dropped 5 bases, with 22 bases sitting between them.

The rearrangement uses TRBV4-1 and TRBJ2-7; 9 bases match TRBD1. The length of the CDR3 is 15 residues. V shed 2 bases and J 5 bases; nucleotides not matched to a gene: 7. Per the germline V gene, CDR1 is MGHRA and CDR2 is YSYEKL. For the CDR3, the DNA is TGCGCCAGCAGCCAACCGGGACAGGGCCAGAACGAGCAGTACTTC. Protein: CASSQPGQGQNEQYF.

The gene calls are TRBV2 and TRBJ2-2; D not certain. V lost 6 bases, J lost 9 bases, and 14 bases lay in between. CDR1 is SNHLY, CDR2 FYNNEI, per germline. The CDR3 is 13 amino acids. The CDR3 DNA follows: TGTGCCAGCAGGGCTGGAATTGCCTGGGAGCTGTTTTTT. Translated, it gives CASRAGIAWELFF.